The rows below give T cell receptor beta chains drawn from one sample of a study of cytomegalovirus exposure and HLA in healthy donors. Measured with immunoSEQ multiplex PCR; TCRdb has only the in-frame clones, and not every one. Here the sample spans 110,000 to 150,000 clones, about four fifths being singletons. The material sequenced was PBMCs. Source of these receptors: a male donor in good health and CMV-seropositive. Each CDR3 is given with its conserved first and last residue. D genes are given only for firm matches. Clone size is not always given. Where it is, it says once, few, many or a class for expanded clones.

clone_size	v_call	d_call	j_call	cdr3_aa	cdr3_nt
.	TRBV27	TRBD1	TRBJ1-5	CASSPGTASNQPQHF	TGTGCCAGCAGTCCCGGGACAGCTAGCAATCAGCCCCAGCATTTT
few	TRBV6-5	.	TRBJ1-1	CASSNRQNTEAFF	TGTGCCAGCAGTAATCGACAGAACACTGAAGCTTTCTTT
few	TRBV29-1	TRBD2	TRBJ2-1	CSVENPPGLVGEQFF	TGCAGCGTTGAAAATCCCCCCGGACTAGTGGGTGAGCAGTTCTTC
.	TRBV2	TRBD1	TRBJ2-7	CARSNSGTASYEQYF	TGTGCCAGATCGAATTCCGGGACAGCCTCCTACGAGCAGTACTTC
once	TRBV6-5	.	TRBJ1-6	CASSSRQRSPLHF	TGTGCCAGCAGTTCCCGACAGAGGTCACCCCTCCACTTT
few	TRBV28	.	TRBJ2-7	CASSSPTSYEQYF	TGTGCCAGCAGTTCTCCTACCTCCTACGAGCAGTACTTC
once	TRBV5-1	.	TRBJ1-1	CASRDLTALNTEAFF	TGCGCCAGCAGAGATCTGACAGCTTTGAACACTGAAGCTTTCTTT
.	TRBV19	TRBD1	TRBJ1-2	CASSINSETGEAGYTF	TGTGCCAGTAGTATAAATTCTGAGACAGGGGAGGCTGGCTACACCTTC
.	TRBV14	.	TRBJ2-7	CASSQHRDFSYEQYF	TGTGCCAGCAGCCAACATCGGGACTTTTCCTACGAGCAGTACTTC
.	TRBV30	TRBD2	TRBJ2-7	CAWSGAEGAGGYEQYF	TGTGCCTGGAGTGGGGCCGAGGGAGCGGGAGGTTACGAGCAGTACTTC
.	TRBV19	.	TRBJ2-7	CASSSLEGSYEQYF	TGTGCCAGTAGTAGTCTAGAAGGCTCCTACGAGCAGTACTTC
.	TRBV15	.	TRBJ2-5	CATSRGDRETQYF	TGTGCCACCAGCCGAGGAGATCGGGAGACCCAGTACTTC
few	TRBV5-1	.	TRBJ1-2	CASSQPFGVWGGNYGYTF	TGCGCCAGCAGCCAACCTTTCGGAGTATGGGGGGGAAACTATGGCTACACCTTC
.	TRBV7-9	TRBD1	TRBJ2-1	CASSPRQGPPDNEQFF	TGTGCCAGCAGCCCTCGACAGGGCCCCCCCGATAATGAGCAGTTCTTC
once	TRBV7-3	TRBD2	TRBJ2-3	CASSLIGGGGGADTQYF	TGTGCCAGCAGCTTAATCGGCGGCGGGGGAGGTGCAGATACGCAGTATTTT
.	TRBV30	.	TRBJ2-7	CAWSRRTDYSYEQYF	TGTGCCTGGAGTCGCCGGACAGATTACTCCTACGAGCAGTACTTC